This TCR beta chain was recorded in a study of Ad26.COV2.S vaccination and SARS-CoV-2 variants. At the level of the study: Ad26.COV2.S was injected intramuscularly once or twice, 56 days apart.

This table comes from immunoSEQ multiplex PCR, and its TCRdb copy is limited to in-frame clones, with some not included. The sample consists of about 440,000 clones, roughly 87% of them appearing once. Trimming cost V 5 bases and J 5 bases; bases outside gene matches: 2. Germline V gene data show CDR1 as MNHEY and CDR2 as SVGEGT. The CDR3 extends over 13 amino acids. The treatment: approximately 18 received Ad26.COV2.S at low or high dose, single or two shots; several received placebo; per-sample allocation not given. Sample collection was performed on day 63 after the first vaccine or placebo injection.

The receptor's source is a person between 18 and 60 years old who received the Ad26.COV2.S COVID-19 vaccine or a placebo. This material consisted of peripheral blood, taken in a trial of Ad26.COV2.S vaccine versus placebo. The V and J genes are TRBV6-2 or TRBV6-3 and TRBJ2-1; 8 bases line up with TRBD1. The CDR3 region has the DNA TGTGCCAGCAGTCCGACAGGGGACAATGAGCAGTTCTTC. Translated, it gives CASSPTGDNEQFF.